Following are 18 T cell receptor beta chains from one sample sequenced in a study of somatic mutations in cytotoxic T cells in rheumatoid arthritis. Sequenced by immunoSEQ multiplex PCR; TCRdb stores in-frame clones only, minus some. Of about 19,000 clones listed, roughly four fifths are singletons. The sequenced sample was CD8+ T cells sorted from blood. Receptor source: an adult with rheumatoid arthritis.

The chain combines TRBV15 with TRBJ2-7, with D perhaps matching TRBD2 (5 bases). Germline V gives CDR1 LNHNV, CDR2 YYDKDF (reference sequence). Trimming shortened V by 5 bases and J by 5 bases, and 16 bases separated the two germline ends. The length of the CDR3 is 14 residues. This chain's CDR3 is CATSGITGFHEQYF. CDR3 nucleotides: TGTGCCACCAGCGGTATAACGGGATTCCACGAGCAGTACTTC.

This clone was seen just once. The chain recombines TRBV7-8 with TRBJ1-6; TRBD1 matches 8 bases. V lost 5 bases and J lost 4; bases outside the gene matches: 10. Germline V gives CDR1 SGHVS, CDR2 FQNEAQ. The CDR3 sequence is 17 residues long. The CDR3 coding sequence is TGTGCCAGCAGCCGGAAACAGGGGGAGGGGTATAATTCACCCCTCCACTTT. This gives the protein CASSRKQGEGYNSPLHF. Based on the CDR3 plus reference TRBV7-8 and TRBJ1-6, the full variable domain is GAGVSQSPRYKVAKRGQDVALRCDPISGHVSLFWYQQALGQGPEFLTYFQNEAQLDKSGLPSDRFFAERPEGSVSTLKIQRTQQEDSAVYLCASSRKQGEGYNSPLHFGNGTRLTVT.

The CDR3 sequence: CASSEGGGADYGYTF. The DNA for the CDR3 is TGCGCCAGCAGCGAGGGGGGGGGCGCTGACTATGGCTACACCTTC. This sequence joins TRBV4-3 and TRBJ1-2; TRBD1 is a possible D gene (6 bases). CDR1 and CDR2 (germline): LGHNA, YSLEER. The CDR3 spans 15 residues. Trimming left V 5 bases short and J 3 bases short, with 16 bases between.

This clone qualifies as medium-sized. The rearrangement joins TRBV1 to TRBJ2-7; the table's D call TRBD1 went unverified against the DNA. TRBV1 is listed as a pseudogene. This CDR3 comprises 13 residues. The CDR3 DNA reads TGCACTACCCCAGGGTCCCAGTCCTACGAGCAGTACTTC. As protein: CTTPGSQSYEQYF.

J is TRBJ1-6 and V is TRBV27, with 8 positions matching TRBD1. Germline CDR1 reads MNHEY; CDR2 reads SMNVEV (reference sequence). CDR3 length equals 13 residues. V was clipped by 8 bases and J by 12 bases; unmatched bases: 9. The CDR3 loop is CASRGQGREPLHF. For the CDR3, the DNA is TGTGCCAGCCGCGGACAGGGTCGAGAACCCCTCCACTTT.

The chain uses TRBV5-1 and TRBJ2-1, with D perhaps matching TRBD2 (5 bases). The CDR3 totals 18 residues. The germline V gene encodes CDR1 SGHRS and CDR2 YFSETQ. The germline V and J ends were trimmed by 4 bases and 0 bases, with 20 bases remaining between them. The CDR3 sequence: CASSRKPLADRSYNEQFF. In nucleotides, the CDR3 is TGCGCCAGCAGCCGAAAACCTCTAGCCGATCGCTCCTACAATGAGCAGTTCTTC. Combining the CDR3 with reference TRBV5-1 and TRBJ2-1 gives the whole variable domain KAGVTQTPRYLIKTRGQQVTLSCSPISGHRSVSWYQQTPGQGLQFLFEYFSETQRNKGNFPGRFSGRQFSNSRSEMNVSTLELGDSALYLCASSRKPLADRSYNEQFFGPGTRLTVL.

The V gene is TRBV4-3, the J gene TRBJ2-2, with D possibly TRBD1 on 6 matching bases. The V gene's germline CDR1 is LGHNA and CDR2 YSLEER. Trimming took 0 bases from V and 1 from J, leaving 21 bases between them. The CDR3 is 20 amino acids. CDR3 sequence (DNA): TGCGCCAGCAGCCAAGACCAGGGGTTAATATTAGACAGGAACACCGGGGAGCTGTTTTTT. Translating gives CASSQDQGLILDRNTGELFF.

This chain uses TRBV28 with TRBJ2-7; D is ambiguous. In germline, CDR1 is MDHEN, CDR2 SYDVKM. The ends were cut back, 6 bases at V and 0 bases at J, with 15 bases in the middle. This CDR3 is 15 amino acids long. Here the CDR3 reads CASSYRVGGSYEQYF. For the CDR3, the DNA is TGTGCCAGCAGCTACCGGGTCGGTGGCTCCTACGAGCAGTACTTC.

The chain is built from TRBV28 and TRBJ2-7; D is unresolved. Germline-derived CDR1 and CDR2 are MDHEN and SYDVKM. The ends were cut back, 3 bases at V and 4 bases at J, with 7 bases in the middle. CDR3 length equals 12 residues. The CDR3 DNA is TGTGCCAGCAGTTTCGATGGGTACGAGCAGTACTTC. Its translation: CASSFDGYEQYF.

The table lists this clone with a few counts. V and J are TRBV6-5 and TRBJ1-1; D is perhaps TRBD1 (5 bases). Per the germline V gene, CDR1 is MNHEY and CDR2 is SVGAGI. CDR3 size: 14 residues. Trimming stripped 6 bases from V and 3 bases from J, with 14 bases between. CDR3 residues: CASSLMDTDTEAFF. CDR3 nucleotide sequence: TGTGCCAGCAGCCTCATGGACACGGACACTGAAGCTTTCTTT.

This rearrangement joins TRBV27 to TRBJ2-5; TRBD1 agrees at 11 bases. The CDR3 is 14 residues long. V shed 4 bases, J shed 4 bases, and the junction held 2 bases outside the gene matches. Germline V gives CDR1 MNHEY, CDR2 SMNVEV (reference sequence). As DNA, the CDR3 is TGTGCCAGCAGTTGGGACAGGGGGGCAGAGACCCAGTACTTC. Protein sequence: CASSWDRGAETQYF.

This clone was seen only a few times. The V call is TRBV28, the J call TRBJ1-1, with D hard to call. CDR1 is MDHEN and CDR2 is SYDVKM in the germline V gene. CDR3 size: 12 residues. The V end was cut by 7 bases, the J end by 0 bases, with 6 bases between. DNA for the CDR3: TGTGCCAGCAAAGGTTTGAACACTGAAGCTTTCTTT. Its translation is CASKGLNTEAFF.

V is TRBV4-3 and J is TRBJ1-2; TRBD1 is a possible D gene (6 bases). V was cut by 0 bases and J by 7 bases, with 27 bases left in between. Germline V gene lookup returns CDR1 LGHNA and CDR2 YSLEER. CDR3 size: 19 residues. In nucleotides, the CDR3 is TGCGCCAGCAGCCAAGACTCCCCGAGCCCAGGGGCACGGGCTAGTGGCTACACCTTC. This gives the protein CASSQDSPSPGARASGYTF.

This clone was picked up a small number of times. This rearrangement joins TRBV28 to TRBJ2-1; perhaps TRBD1 as D (5 bases). V lost 2 bases to trimming and J lost 3 bases, with 8 bases between them. The CDR3 covers 14 residues. CDR1 and CDR2 from the germline V gene are MDHEN and SYDVKM. CDR3 amino acids: CASSLAGRYNEQFF. In DNA, the CDR3 is TGTGCCAGCAGTTTAGCAGGGCGCTACAATGAGCAGTTCTTC.

The rearrangement uses TRBV7-6 and TRBJ2-7; tentatively, D is TRBD2 (7 bases). Trimming took off 1 base at V and 4 bases at J, with 14 bases between the two ends. The length of the CDR3 is 15 residues. The germline V gene encodes CDR1 SGHVS and CDR2 FNYEAQ. CDR3 sequence reads: CASSLGWGGRYEQYF. CDR3 nucleotide sequence: TGTGCCAGCAGCTTAGGGTGGGGGGGCAGGTACGAGCAGTACTTC.

This clone showed up just a few times. This chain joins TRBV5-1 and TRBJ1-1; D is undetermined. The CDR3 loop spans 15 amino acids. The V end lost 0 bases, the J end lost 4 bases, and 13 bases lay between the germline ends. CDR1 and CDR2 from the germline V gene are SGHRS and YFSETQ. CDR3 in DNA: TGCGCCAGCAGCTTGGAGTTAGTAGGGCTCACTGAAGCTTTCTTT. Encoded protein: CASSLELVGLTEAFF.

This clone was counted only a few times. The V call is TRBV9, the J call TRBJ2-7, with 8 bases fitting TRBD1. Germline V lookup: CDR1 SGDLS, CDR2 YYNGEE. The ends lost 3 bases at V and 4 bases at J; junction bases unmatched: 6. The CDR3 spans 14 residues. CDR3 loop: CASSAGQGPYEQYF. In DNA, the CDR3 is TGTGCCAGCAGCGCAGGACAGGGACCTTACGAGCAGTACTTC.

The rearrangement joins TRBV2 to TRBJ1-6; weak D call: TRBD1 (5 bases). The CDR3 has 13 residues. Between the trimmed V and J ends, which lost 5 bases and 9 bases, there was a span of 11 bases. The germline V gene encodes CDR1 SNHLY and CDR2 FYNNEI. CDR3 residues: CASSPGSGSPLHF. In DNA form, the CDR3 reads TGTGCCAGCAGTCCAGGGAGTGGTTCACCCCTCCACTTT.